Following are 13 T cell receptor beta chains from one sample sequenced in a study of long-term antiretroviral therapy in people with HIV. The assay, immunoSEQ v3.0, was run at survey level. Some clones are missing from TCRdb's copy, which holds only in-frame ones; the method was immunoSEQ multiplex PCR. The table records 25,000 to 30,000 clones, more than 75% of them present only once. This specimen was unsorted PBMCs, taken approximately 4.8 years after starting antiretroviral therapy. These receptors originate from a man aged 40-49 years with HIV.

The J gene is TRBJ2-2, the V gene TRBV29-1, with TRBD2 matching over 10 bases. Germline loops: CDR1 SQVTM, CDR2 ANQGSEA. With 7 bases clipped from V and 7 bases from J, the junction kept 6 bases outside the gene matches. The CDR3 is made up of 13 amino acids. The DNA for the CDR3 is TGCAGCGGGGGTAGCGGGAGGTACGGGGAGCTGTTTTTT. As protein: CSGGSGRYGELFF.

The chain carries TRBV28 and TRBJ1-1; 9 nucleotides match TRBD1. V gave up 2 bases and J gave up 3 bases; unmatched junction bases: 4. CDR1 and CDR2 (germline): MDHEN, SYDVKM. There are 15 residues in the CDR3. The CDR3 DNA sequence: TGTGCCAGCAGTTTAGGGGACAGGGCGTACACTGAAGCTTTCTTT. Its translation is CASSLGDRAYTEAFF.

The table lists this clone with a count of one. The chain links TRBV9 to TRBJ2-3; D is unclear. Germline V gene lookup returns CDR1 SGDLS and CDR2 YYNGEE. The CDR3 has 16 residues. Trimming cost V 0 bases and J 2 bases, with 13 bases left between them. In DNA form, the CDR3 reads TGTGCCAGCAGCGTAGGGCTCCCATCGAACACAGATACGCAGTATTTT. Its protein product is CASSVGLPSNTDTQYF.

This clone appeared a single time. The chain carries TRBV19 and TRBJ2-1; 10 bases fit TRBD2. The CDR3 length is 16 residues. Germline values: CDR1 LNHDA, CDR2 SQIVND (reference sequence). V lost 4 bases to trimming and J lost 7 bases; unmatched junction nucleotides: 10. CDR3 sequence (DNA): TGTGCCAGTAGTACCCGGCTAGCGGGAGCCCGTAATGAGCAGTTCTTC. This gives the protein CASSTRLAGARNEQFF.

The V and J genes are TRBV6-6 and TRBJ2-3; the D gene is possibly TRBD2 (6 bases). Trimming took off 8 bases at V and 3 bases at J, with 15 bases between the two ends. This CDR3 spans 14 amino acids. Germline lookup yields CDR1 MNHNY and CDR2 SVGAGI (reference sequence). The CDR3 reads CASRGTVETDTQYF. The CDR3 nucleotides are TGTGCCAGCCGGGGGACGGTTGAGACAGATACGCAGTATTTT.

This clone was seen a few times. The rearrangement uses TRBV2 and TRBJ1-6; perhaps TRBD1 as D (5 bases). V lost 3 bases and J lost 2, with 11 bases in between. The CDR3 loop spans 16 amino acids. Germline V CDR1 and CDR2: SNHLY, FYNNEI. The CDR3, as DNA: TGTGCCAGCAGTGAGGAGAGGGGCACCTATAATTCACCCCTCCACTTT. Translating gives CASSEERGTYNSPLHF.

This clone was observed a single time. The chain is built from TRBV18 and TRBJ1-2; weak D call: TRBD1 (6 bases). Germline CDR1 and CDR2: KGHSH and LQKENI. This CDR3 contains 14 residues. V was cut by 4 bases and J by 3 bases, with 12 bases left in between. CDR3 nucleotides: TGTGCCAGCTCACGGAACAGGGAAGACTATGGCTACACCTTC. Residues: CASSRNREDYGYTF.

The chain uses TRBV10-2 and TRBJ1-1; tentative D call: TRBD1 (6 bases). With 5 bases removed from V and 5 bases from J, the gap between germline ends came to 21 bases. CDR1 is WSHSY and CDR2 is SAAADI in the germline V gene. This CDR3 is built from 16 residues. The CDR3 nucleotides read TGCGCCAGCAGTCCGTCGGGGGGCGCGAGGGATACTGAAGCTTTCTTT. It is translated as CASSPSGGARDTEAFF.

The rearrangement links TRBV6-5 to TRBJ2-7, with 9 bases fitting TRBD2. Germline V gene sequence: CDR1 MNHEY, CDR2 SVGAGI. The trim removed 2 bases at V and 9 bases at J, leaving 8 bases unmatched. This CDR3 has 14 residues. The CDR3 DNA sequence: TGTGCCAGCAGTTACGTAGCGGGAGAACCGGTGCAGTACTTC. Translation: CASSYVAGEPVQYF.

The CDR3 protein is CASSLAKTAQGLRTSTDTQYF. The DNA of the CDR3 is TGCGCCAGCAGCTTGGCCAAGACGGCACAGGGGCTCCGGACTAGCACAGATACGCAGTATTTT. V and J are TRBV5-1 and TRBJ2-3, with 7 positions matching TRBD1. In germline, CDR1 is SGHRS, CDR2 YFSETQ. The CDR3 runs to 21 residues. Unmatched junction bases numbered 19, after V lost 0 bases and J lost 0 bases.

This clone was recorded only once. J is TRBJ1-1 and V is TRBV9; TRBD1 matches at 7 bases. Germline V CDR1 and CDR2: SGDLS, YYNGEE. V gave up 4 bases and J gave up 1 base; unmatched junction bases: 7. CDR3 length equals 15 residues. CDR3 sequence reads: CASSPGDRQNTEAFF. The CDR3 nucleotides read TGTGCCAGCAGCCCCGGGGACAGACAGAACACTGAAGCTTTCTTT.

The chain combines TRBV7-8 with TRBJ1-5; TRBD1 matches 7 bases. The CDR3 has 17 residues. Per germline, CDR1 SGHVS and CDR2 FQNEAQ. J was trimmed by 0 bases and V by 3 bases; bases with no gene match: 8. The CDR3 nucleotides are TGTGCCAGCAGCTTTAAAGAGACAGGGCTTAGCAATCAGCCCCAGCATTTT. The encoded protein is CASSFKETGLSNQPQHF. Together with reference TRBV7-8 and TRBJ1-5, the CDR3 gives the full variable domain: GAGVSQSPRYKVAKRGQDVALRCDPISGHVSLFWYQQALGQGPEFLTYFQNEAQLDKSGLPSDRFFAERPEGSVSTLKIQRTQQEDSAVYLCASSFKETGLSNQPQHFGDGTRLSIL.

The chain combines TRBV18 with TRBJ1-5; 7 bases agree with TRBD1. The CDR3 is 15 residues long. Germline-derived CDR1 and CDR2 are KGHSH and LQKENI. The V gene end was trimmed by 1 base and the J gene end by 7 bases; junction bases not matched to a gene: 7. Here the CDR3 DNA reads TGTGCCAGCTCACCACGACAGGGAGGTAGCCAGCCCCAGCATTTT. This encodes CASSPRQGGSQPQHF.